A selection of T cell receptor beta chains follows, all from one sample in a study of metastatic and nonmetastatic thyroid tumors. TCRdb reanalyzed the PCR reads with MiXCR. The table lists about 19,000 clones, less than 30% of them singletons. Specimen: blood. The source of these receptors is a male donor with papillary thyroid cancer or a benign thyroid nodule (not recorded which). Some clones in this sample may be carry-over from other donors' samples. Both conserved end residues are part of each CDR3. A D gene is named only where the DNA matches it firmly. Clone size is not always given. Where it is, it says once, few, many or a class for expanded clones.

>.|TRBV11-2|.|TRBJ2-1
CASSLISQAKQFF
TGTGCCAGCAGCTTAATTTCGCAGGCGAAGCAGTTCTTC
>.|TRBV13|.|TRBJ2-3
CASSARGGTDTQYF
TGTGCCAGCAGCGCAAGGGGGGGAACAGATACGCAGTATTTT
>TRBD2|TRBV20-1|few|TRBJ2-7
CSARELGLADYEQYF
TGCAGTGCTAGAGAGCTGGGACTAGCGGATTACGAGCAGTACTTC
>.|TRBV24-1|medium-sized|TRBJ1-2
CATSDPRIYGYTF
TGTGCCACCAGTGACCCGAGGATCTATGGCTACACCTTC
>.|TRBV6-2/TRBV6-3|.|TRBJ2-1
CASSYSKAGRGQFF
TGTGCCAGCAGTTACTCGAAAGCGGGTCGGGGGCAGTTCTTC
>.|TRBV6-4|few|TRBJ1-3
CASSYSVRQGGNTIYF
TGTGCCAGCAGTTACTCGGTCCGGCAGGGTGGAAACACCATATATTTT
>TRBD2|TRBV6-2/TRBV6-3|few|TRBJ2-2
CASSQPGLAGGITGELFF
TGTGCCAGCAGCCAGCCGGGACTAGCGGGGGGAATCACCGGGGAGCTGTTTTTT
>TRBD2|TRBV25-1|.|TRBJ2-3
CASSGRTSGPSTDTQYF
TGTGCCAGCAGTGGGAGGACTAGCGGGCCTAGCACAGATACGCAGTATTTT
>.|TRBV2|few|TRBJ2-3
CASIQGTDTQYF
TGTGCCAGCATACAGGGCACAGATACGCAGTATTTT
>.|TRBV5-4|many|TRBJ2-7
CASSLLGADEQYF
TGTGCCAGCAGCTTACTAGGGGCCGACGAGCAGTACTTC
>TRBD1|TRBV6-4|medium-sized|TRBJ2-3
CASRDRDTDTQYF
TGTGCCAGCAGGGACAGGGACACAGATACGCAGTATTTT
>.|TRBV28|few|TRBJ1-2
CASSLVTGPIHYGYTF
TGTGCCAGCAGTTTAGTGACAGGTCCTATTCACTATGGCTACACCTTC
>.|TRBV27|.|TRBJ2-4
CASSLSGALGIAKNIQYF
TGTGCCAGCAGTTTATCGGGGGCCTTAGGTATAGCCAAAAACATTCAGTACTTC
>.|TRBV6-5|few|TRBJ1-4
CASSYSTGGKLFF
TGTGCCAGCAGTTACTCGACAGGTGGAAAACTGTTTTTT
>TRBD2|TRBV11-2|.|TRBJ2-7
CASRKGLAGGQSYEQYF
TGTGCCAGCCGGAAGGGACTAGCGGGGGGTCAGAGCTACGAGCAGTACTTC
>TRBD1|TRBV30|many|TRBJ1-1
CAWGTGLNTEAFF
TGTGCCTGGGGGACAGGGTTGAACACTGAAGCTTTCTTT
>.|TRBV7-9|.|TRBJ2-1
CASRSAGTYNEQFF
TGTGCCAGCAGATCTGCTGGTACCTACAATGAGCAGTTCTTC
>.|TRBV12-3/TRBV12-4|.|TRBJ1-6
CASSVKGNSPLHF
TGTGCCAGCAGTGTAAAGGGTAATTCACCCCTCCACTTT
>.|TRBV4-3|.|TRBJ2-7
CASSQVADYSYEQYF
TGCGCCAGCAGCCAAGTAGCGGACTACTCCTACGAGCAGTACTTC
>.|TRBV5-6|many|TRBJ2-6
CASSSRQVVTF
TGTGCCAGCAGCTCAAGGCAGGTTGTGACTTTC
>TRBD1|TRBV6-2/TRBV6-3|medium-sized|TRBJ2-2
CASSFPPGGGYTGELFF
TGTGCCAGCAGTTTCCCTCCAGGGGGCGGATATACCGGGGAGCTGTTTTTT
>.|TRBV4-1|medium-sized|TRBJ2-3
CASSQVDSSNTDTQYF
TGCGCCAGCAGCCAAGTCGATTCAAGTAACACAGATACGCAGTATTTT
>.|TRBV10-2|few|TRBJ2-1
CASSDIHPGGNEQFF
TGCGCCAGCAGCGACATCCATCCGGGCGGGAATGAGCAGTTCTTC
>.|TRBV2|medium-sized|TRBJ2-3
CASSESADTQYF
TGTGCCAGCAGTGAATCTGCAGATACGCAGTATTTT
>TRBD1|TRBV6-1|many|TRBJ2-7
CATTGGWGSYTQYF
TGTGCCACTACAGGGGGCTGGGGCTCCTACACGCAGTACTTC
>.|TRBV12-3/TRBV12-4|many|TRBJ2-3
CASSDGTDRTDTQYF
TGTGCCAGCAGTGACGGAACAGATCGCACAGATACGCAGTATTTT
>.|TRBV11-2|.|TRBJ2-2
CASSLDLGHGELFF
TGTGCCAGCAGCTTAGATTTAGGTCACGGGGAGCTGTTTTTT
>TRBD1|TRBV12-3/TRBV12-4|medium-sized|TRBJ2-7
CASSLGQNYEQYF
TGTGCCAGCAGCCTGGGACAGAACTACGAGCAGTACTTC
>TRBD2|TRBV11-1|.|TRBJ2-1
CASSPRVVLAGGNEQVF
TGTGCGAGCAGCCCACGGGTGGTTCTAGCGGGAGGCAATGAGCAGGTCTTC
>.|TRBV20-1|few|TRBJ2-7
CSANSRNSYEQYF
TGCAGTGCTAACAGTAGAAACTCCTACGAGCAGTACTTC
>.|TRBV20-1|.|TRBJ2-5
CSASRQETQYF
TGCAGTGCTAGTCGTCAAGAGACCCAGTACTTC
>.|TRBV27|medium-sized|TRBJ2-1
CASSARLGFNEQFF
TGTGCCAGCAGTGCGAGACTAGGGTTTAATGAGCAGTTCTTC
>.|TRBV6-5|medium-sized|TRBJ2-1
CASSYSGDEQFF
TGTGCCAGCAGTTACTCTGGGGATGAGCAGTTCTTC
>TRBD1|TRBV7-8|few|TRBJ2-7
CASKRQGSEQYF
TGTGCCAGCAAAAGACAGGGGTCCGAGCAGTACTTC
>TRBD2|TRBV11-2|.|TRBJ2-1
CASSLEKAGVVYNEQFF
TGTGCCAGCAGCTTAGAGAAAGCGGGAGTGGTCTACAATGAGCAGTTCTTC
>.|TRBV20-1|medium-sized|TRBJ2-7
CSARDPVGASSYEQYF
TGCAGTGCTAGAGACCCAGTTGGAGCGAGCTCCTACGAGCAGTACTTC
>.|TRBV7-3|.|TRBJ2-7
CGSSLGRGNYEQYF
TGTGGCAGCAGCTTAGGCAGGGGTAACTACGAGCAGTACTTC
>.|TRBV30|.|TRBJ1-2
CAWSLSRNYGYTF
TGTGCCTGGAGTCTTAGCAGGAACTATGGCTACACCTTC
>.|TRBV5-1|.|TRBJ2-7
CASSLVGRGNYEQYF
TGCGCCAGCAGCTTGGTGGGACGGGGGAACTACGAGCAGTACTTC
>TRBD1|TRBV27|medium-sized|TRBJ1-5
CASSQTGTGVNQPQHF
TGTGCCAGCAGTCAAACCGGGACAGGGGTCAATCAGCCCCAGCATTTT
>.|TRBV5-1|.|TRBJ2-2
CASRRTVNTGELFF
TGCGCCAGCAGGCGGACCGTGAACACCGGGGAGCTGTTTTTT
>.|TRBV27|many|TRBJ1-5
CASSLTGQPQHF
TGTGCCAGCAGTTTAACGGGTCAGCCCCAGCATTTT
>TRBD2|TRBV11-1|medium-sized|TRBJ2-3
CASSSSGVSSTDTQYF
TGTGCCAGCAGCTCTAGCGGGGTGTCTAGCACAGATACGCAGTATTTT
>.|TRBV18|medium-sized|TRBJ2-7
CASSPRLTGTYEQYF
TGTGCCAGCTCACCACGGTTGACGGGGACATACGAGCAGTACTTC
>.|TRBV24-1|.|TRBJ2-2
CATSDLLTGELFF
TGTGCCACCAGTGATTTGCTAACCGGGGAGCTGTTTTTT
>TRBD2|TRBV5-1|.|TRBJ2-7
CASSDMGGISYEQYF
TGCGCCAGCAGCGACATGGGGGGGATTAGCTACGAGCAGTACTTC
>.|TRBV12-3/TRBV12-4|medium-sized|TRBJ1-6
CASSPRGGSPLHF
TGTGCCAGCAGTCCGCGAGGGGGTTCACCCCTCCACTTT
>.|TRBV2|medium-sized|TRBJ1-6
CASRTAGHSPLHF
TGTGCCAGCAGGACCGCGGGGCATTCACCCCTCCACTTT
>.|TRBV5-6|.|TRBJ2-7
CASSLGTRIYAQYF
TGTGCCAGCAGCCTCGGGACACGCATTTACGCGCAGTACTTC
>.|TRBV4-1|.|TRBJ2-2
CASSQGSTTGELFF
TGCGCCAGCAGCCAAGGGAGCACCACCGGGGAGCTGTTTTTT
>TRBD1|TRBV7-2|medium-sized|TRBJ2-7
CASSWGTGGLYEQYF
TGTGCCAGCAGCTGGGGGACAGGGGGCCTATACGAGCAGTACTTC